Below are 22 T cell receptor beta chains sequenced from a single sample in a study of T cell responses to AZD1222 COVID-19 vaccine. The assay was immunoSEQ multiplex PCR, and TCRdb's table has in-frame clones only and misses some. The table lists some 150,000 clones, about 91% of them singletons. The material was peripheral blood, obtained on day 0 of MenACWY control vaccination. The source of these receptors is an adult in good health.

The chain employs TRBV5-1 and TRBJ1-6; D not certain. Between the trimmed V and J ends, which lost 0 bases and 9 bases, there was a span of 13 bases. This CDR3 has 15 residues. Germline loops: CDR1 SGHRS, CDR2 YFSETQ. CDR3 amino acids: CASSLVLEKGSPLHF. CDR3 bases: TGCGCCAGCAGCTTGGTTTTGGAAAAGGGTTCACCCCTCCACTTT.

The DNA for the CDR3 is TGTGCCAGCAGCTTAGACCCACCGAGAAGTGTAATTACAGATACGCAGTATTTT. It yields the protein CASSLDPPRSVITDTQYF. The chain employs TRBV7-2 and TRBJ2-3; D is uncertain. Trimming cost V 1 base and J 3 bases, with 20 bases left between them. Germline V lookup: CDR1 SGHTA, CDR2 FQGNSA. The CDR3 has 18 amino acids.

This rearrangement joins TRBV7-8 to TRBJ1-2; D perhaps matches TRBD1 (6 bases). The CDR3 has 15 residues. CDR1 is SGHVS and CDR2 is FQNEAQ in the germline V gene. The germline V and J ends were trimmed by 2 bases and 1 base, with 11 bases remaining between them. CDR3 loop: CASSLRAGDNYGYTF. CDR3 DNA: TGTGCCAGCAGCTTAAGGGCAGGGGATAACTATGGCTACACCTTC.

The CDR3 loop is CASSSKQGSSNQPQHF. The DNA of the CDR3 is TGTGCCAGCAGCTCGAAACAGGGTTCAAGCAATCAGCCCCAGCATTTT. The rearrangement uses TRBV7-2 and TRBJ1-5; D is perhaps TRBD1 (6 bases). The germline V and J ends were trimmed by 4 bases and 1 base, with 14 bases remaining between them. The CDR3 runs 16 residues. Per germline, CDR1 SGHTA and CDR2 FQGNSA.

This rearrangement joins TRBV19 to TRBJ1-5; 8 bases map to TRBD1. The CDR3 runs to 16 residues. Germline-derived CDR1 and CDR2 are LNHDA and SQIVND (reference sequence). With 3 bases clipped from V and 9 bases from J, the junction kept 13 bases outside the gene matches. The CDR3 DNA reads as TGTGCCAGTAGTATCCCGGGACAGGCCCGCGCAGGGCCCCAGCATTTT. Translating gives CASSIPGQARAGPQHF. Combining the CDR3 with reference TRBV19 and TRBJ1-5 gives the whole variable domain DGGITQSPKYLFRKEGQNVTLSCEQNLNHDAMYWYRQDPGQGLRLIYYSQIVNDFQKGDIAEGYSVSREKKESFPLTVTSAQKNPTAFYLCASSIPGQARAGPQHFGDGTRLSIL.

The chain has TRBV6-5 and TRBJ1-2, with D tentatively TRBD1 (6 bases). From germline, CDR1 is MNHEY and CDR2 SVGAGI. The length of the CDR3 is 13 residues. V lost 0 bases and J 8 bases, leaving 10 bases between the germline ends. As DNA, the CDR3 is TGTGCCAGCAGTTACTCGGCAGGGGCGGGCTACACCTTC. Amino acids: CASSYSAGAGYTF.

The chain links TRBV9 to TRBJ2-1, with 8 bases that match TRBD2. CDR1 SGDLS and CDR2 YYNGEE come from the germline V gene. The CDR3 is made up of 14 amino acids. Losses at the gene ends were 0 bases for V and 5 bases for J; bases not matched to a gene: 1. The CDR3 DNA reads TGTGCCAGCAGCGTAGTACTAGCGGACAATGAGCAGTTCTTC. Encoded protein: CASSVVLADNEQFF.

The rearrangement joins TRBV19 to TRBJ1-1; TRBD1 aligns across 9 bases. The CDR3 has 15 amino acids. V shed 4 bases, J shed 5 bases, and the junction held 8 bases outside the gene matches. From germline, CDR1 is LNHDA and CDR2 SQIVND (reference sequence). DNA of the CDR3: TGTGCCAGTAGTAGTACAGGGGGCGTGGAGACTGAAGCTTTCTTT. This sequence encodes CASSSTGGVETEAFF.

The chain links TRBV10-3 to TRBJ2-2, with 9 bases that match TRBD1. V gave up 0 bases and J gave up 6 bases; unmatched junction bases: 11. This CDR3 has 18 residues. The germline V gene encodes CDR1 ENHRY and CDR2 SYGVKD. CDR3 in amino acids: CAISESRGGQGRPGELFF. The CDR3, as DNA: TGTGCCATCAGTGAGTCGAGAGGGGGACAGGGTAGACCCGGGGAGCTGTTTTTT.

The chain joins TRBV7-2 to TRBJ2-3; D is possibly TRBD2 (5 bases). The CDR3 is 12 amino acids. From germline, CDR1 is SGHTA and CDR2 FQGNSA. V was clipped by 1 base and J by 6 bases, with 5 bases between them. DNA for the CDR3: TGTGCCAGCAGCTTAGGGAGGGATACGCAGTATTTT. Its protein is CASSLGRDTQYF.

This clone occurred once. This chain joins TRBV4-1 and TRBJ2-7; maybe TRBD2 (5 bases). This CDR3 has 15 amino acids. The germline CDR1 and CDR2 sequences are MGHRA and YSYEKL. V dropped 0 bases and J dropped 5 bases, with 14 bases sitting between them. The CDR3: CASSQDGRGIDEQYF. Written as DNA, the CDR3 is TGCGCCAGCAGCCAAGATGGGAGAGGGATCGACGAGCAGTACTTC.

V gene TRBV7-9 combines with J gene TRBJ2-1, with D perhaps matching TRBD1 or TRBD2 (6 bases each). The germline CDR1 and CDR2 sequences are SEHNR and FQNEAQ (reference sequence). Between the trimmed V and J ends, which lost 5 bases and 2 bases, there was a span of 13 bases. The CDR3 loop spans 15 amino acids. The CDR3 nucleotides read TGTGCCAGCAGCCCGGGGGCGGGACCCTACAATGAGCAGTTCTTC. Its translation is CASSPGAGPYNEQFF.

The chain links TRBV2 to TRBJ2-5; 7 bases agree with TRBD1. Trimming took 6 bases from V and 5 from J; bases not matched to a gene: 12. The germline CDR1 and CDR2 sequences are SNHLY and FYNNEI. The CDR3 runs 15 residues. The CDR3 here is CASRDRFLVPETQYF. The CDR3 nucleotides are TGTGCCAGCAGGGACAGGTTTTTAGTTCCGGAGACCCAGTACTTC.

The rearrangement uses TRBV27 and TRBJ2-1; maybe TRBD1 (5 bases). Germline CDR1 is MNHEY and CDR2 is SMNVEV (reference sequence). This CDR3 is 16 amino acids long. Deletions cut 9 bases from V and 2 bases from J, with 20 bases between. CDR3 region: CARASRVGKPYNEQFF. CDR3 in DNA: TGTGCCAGGGCATCCAGGGTAGGTAAGCCCTACAATGAGCAGTTCTTC.

The genes are TRBV5-1 and TRBJ2-1; no clear D gene. CDR1 is SGHRS and CDR2 is YFSETQ in the germline V gene. This CDR3 has 11 amino acids. V was shortened by 2 bases and J by 5 bases, with 2 bases between the two germline ends. The CDR3 DNA sequence: TGCGCCAGCAGCTTCCACAATGAGCAGTTCTTC. This translates into CASSFHNEQFF.

The chain recombines TRBV4-1 with TRBJ1-1; D is undetermined. V dropped 6 bases and J dropped 2 bases, with 16 bases sitting between them. The CDR3 runs to 15 residues. CDR1 is MGHRA, CDR2 YSYEKL, per germline. For the CDR3, the DNA is TGCGCCAGCAGAGAAAATCCGGGGTCCAACACTGAAGCTTTCTTT. Translating it yields CASRENPGSNTEAFF.

The V call is TRBV29-1, the J call TRBJ2-7, with 8 positions matching TRBD2. Germline V gene sequence: CDR1 SQVTM, CDR2 ANQGSEA. CDR3 size: 14 residues. V dropped 5 bases and J dropped 2; count of bases not matched to a gene: 8. The CDR3 spells CSVTYSGNPYEQYF. In DNA, the CDR3 is TGCAGCGTTACCTATAGCGGGAACCCCTACGAGCAGTACTTC.

CDR3 DNA sequence: TGTGCCAGCATTTCTACAGGGGTCACTGAAGCTTTCTTT. This translates into CASISTGVTEAFF. The chain links TRBV2 to TRBJ1-1; 7 positions match TRBD1. The CDR3 sequence is 13 residues long. Trimming cost V 7 bases and J 4 bases; bases outside gene matches: 6. Germline V gene lookup returns CDR1 SNHLY and CDR2 FYNNEI.

The gene calls are TRBV7-9 and TRBJ2-7; 7 nucleotides line up with TRBD2. Trimming cost V 2 bases and J 7 bases; bases outside gene matches: 14. Germline V gene lookup returns CDR1 SEHNR and CDR2 FQNEAQ (reference sequence). The CDR3 loop spans 16 amino acids. Here the CDR3 reads CASSLWVAGLWDEQYF. The CDR3, as DNA: TGTGCCAGCAGCTTATGGGTAGCGGGCCTCTGGGATGAGCAGTACTTC. Full variable domain (rest looked up from reference TRBV7-9 and TRBJ2-7): DTGVSQNPRHKITKRGQNVTFRCDPISEHNRLYWYRQTLGQGPEFLTYFQNEAQLEKSRLLSDRFSAERPKGSFSTLEIQRTEQGDSAMYLCASSLWVAGLWDEQYFGPGTRLTVT.

The chain recombines TRBV2 with TRBJ1-1; D ambiguous. CDR3 length: 12 residues. CDR1 and CDR2 from the germline V gene are SNHLY and FYNNEI. V shed 2 bases and J shed 5 bases, with 6 bases lying between them. This CDR3 reads CASSESWTEAFF. The CDR3 DNA follows: TGTGCCAGCAGTGAATCATGGACTGAAGCTTTCTTT.

The chain recombines TRBV7-9 with TRBJ2-7; 10 bases match TRBD2. This CDR3 is built from 15 residues. Per germline, CDR1 SEHNR and CDR2 FQNEAQ (reference sequence). V lost 3 bases to trimming and J lost 6 bases; unmatched junction nucleotides: 8. CDR3 sequence: CASSFGSASGGEQYF. Here the CDR3 DNA reads TGTGCCAGCAGCTTCGGTTCGGCTAGCGGGGGCGAGCAGTACTTC.

The chain employs TRBV28 and TRBJ1-6; D gene uncertain. The germline gives CDR1 MDHEN, CDR2 SYDVKM. The V end lost 5 bases, the J end lost 7 bases, and 18 bases lay between the germline ends. The CDR3 extends over 16 amino acids. CDR3 nucleotides: TGTGCCAGCAGTAGACGGACCGGGCCCCGGAATTCACCCCTCCACTTT. The encoded protein is CASSRRTGPRNSPLHF.